This TCR beta chain is drawn from a study of STAT3 mutations in large granular lymphocyte leukemia. As to this clone: Its antigen is unknown.

The ends lost 6 bases at V and 4 bases at J; junction bases unmatched: 4. This CDR3 has 13 amino acids. CDR1 and CDR2 (germline): MNHEY, SVGAGI. General study results and limits: In T-cell large granular lymphocyte leukemia, about half of patients showed multiple immunodominant subclonotypes.

Assay: immunoSEQ multiplex PCR; the TCRdb copy retains only in-frame clones and omits some. The data show about 5,200 clones, 60% to 80% seen once. Sequencing was performed on PBMCs. The chain joins TRBV6-5 to TRBJ1-2; TRBD1 matches at 8 bases. This TCR was sampled from a human donor with T large granular lymphocyte leukemia. Some clones in this sample may be carry-over from other donors' samples. The CDR3 sequence: CASRDRGLYGYTF. The CDR3 region has the DNA TGTGCCAGCAGAGACAGGGGACTCTATGGCTACACCTTC.